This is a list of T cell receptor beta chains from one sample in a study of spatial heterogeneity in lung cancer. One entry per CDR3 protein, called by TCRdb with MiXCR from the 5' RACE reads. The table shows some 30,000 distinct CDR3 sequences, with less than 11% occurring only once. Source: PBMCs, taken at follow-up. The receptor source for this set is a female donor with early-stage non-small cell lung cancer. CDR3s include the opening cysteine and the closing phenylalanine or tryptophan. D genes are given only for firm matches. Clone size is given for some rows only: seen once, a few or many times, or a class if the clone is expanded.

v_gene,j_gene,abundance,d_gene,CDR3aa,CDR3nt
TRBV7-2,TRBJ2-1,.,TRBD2,CASSPRLAGSYNEQFF,TGTGCCAGCAGCCCCCGACTAGCAGGGTCCTACAATGAGCAGTTCTTC
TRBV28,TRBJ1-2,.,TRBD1,CASSSRTGYGYTF,TGTGCCAGCAGTTCTCGGACAGGCTATGGCTACACCTTC
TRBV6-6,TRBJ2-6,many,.,CASSLLGSSGANVLTF,TGTGCCAGCTCCCTACTGGGGAGCTCTGGGGCCAACGTCCTGACTTTC
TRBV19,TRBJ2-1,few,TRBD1,CASRGQGVWNEQFF,TGTGCCAGTAGGGGACAGGGGGTATGGAATGAGCAGTTCTTC
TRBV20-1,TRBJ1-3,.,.,CSANLGDAGNTIYF,TGCAGTGCAAACCTGGGAGACGCTGGAAACACCATATATTTT
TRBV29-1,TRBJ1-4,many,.,CSVGLREKLFF,TGCAGCGTGGGACTGAGAGAAAAACTGTTTTTT
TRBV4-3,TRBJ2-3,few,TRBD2,CASSQAGGLAGLGDTQYF,TGCGCCAGCAGCCAAGCGGGCGGGCTAGCGGGGTTGGGGGATACGCAGTATTTT
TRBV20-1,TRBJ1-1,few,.,CSADGDTEAFF,TGCAGTGCCGATGGCGACACTGAAGCTTTCTTT
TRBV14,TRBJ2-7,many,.,CASAPGAGPYEQYF,TGTGCCAGCGCCCCCGGAGCAGGGCCCTACGAGCAGTACTTC
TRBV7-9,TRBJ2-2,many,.,CASSLGLGAGELFF,TGTGCCAGCAGCTTAGGGCTGGGGGCCGGGGAGCTGTTTTTT
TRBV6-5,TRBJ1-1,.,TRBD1,CASSYARQGSTEAFF,TGTGCCAGCAGTTACGCCCGACAGGGGAGCACTGAAGCTTTCTTT
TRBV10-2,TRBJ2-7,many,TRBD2,CASSEGLAEYEQYF,TGCGCCAGCAGTGAGGGACTAGCGGAGTACGAGCAGTACTTC
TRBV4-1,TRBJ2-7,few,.,CASSQGGQYSPYEQYF,TGCGCCAGCAGCCAGGGAGGACAGTACAGCCCCTACGAGCAGTACTTC
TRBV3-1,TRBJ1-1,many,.,CASSQVGGEAFF,TGTGCCAGCAGCCAAGTAGGAGGGGAAGCTTTCTTT
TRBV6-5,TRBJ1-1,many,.,CASSSVTAGQAFF,TGTGCCAGCAGCTCTGTGACAGCCGGACAAGCTTTCTTT
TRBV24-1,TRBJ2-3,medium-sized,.,CATSDLWDSNDTQYF,TGTGCCACCAGTGATTTGTGGGACTCAAACGATACGCAGTATTTT
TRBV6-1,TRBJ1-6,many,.,CASSEFGKSSYNSPLHF,TGTGCCAGCAGTGAATTCGGGAAGAGCTCCTATAATTCACCCCTCCACTTT
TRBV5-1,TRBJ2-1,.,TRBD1,CASSSGQQLYNEQFF,TGCGCCAGCAGCTCGGGACAGCAACTTTACAATGAGCAGTTCTTC
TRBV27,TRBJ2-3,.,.,CASSFKGSHTDTQYF,TGTGCCAGCAGTTTCAAGGGAAGTCACACAGATACGCAGTATTTT
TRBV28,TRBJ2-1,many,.,CASKTVWLPKGNEQFF,TGTGCCAGCAAGACCGTATGGTTGCCGAAGGGCAATGAGCAGTTCTTC
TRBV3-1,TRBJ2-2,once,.,CASSQGHKNTGELFF,TGTGCCAGCAGCCAAGGGCATAAGAACACCGGGGAGCTGTTTTTT
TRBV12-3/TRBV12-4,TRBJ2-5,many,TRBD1,CASSLQGFRETQYF,TGTGCCAGCAGTCTACAGGGGTTTCGAGAGACCCAGTACTTC
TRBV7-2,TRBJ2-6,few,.,CATASGTRSSGANVLTF,TGTGCCACCGCGTCCGGGACACGTAGCTCTGGGGCCAACGTCCTGACTTTC
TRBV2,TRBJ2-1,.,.,CASSEVADYNEQFF,TGTGCCAGCAGTGAGGTTGCAGACTACAATGAGCAGTTCTTC
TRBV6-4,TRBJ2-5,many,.,CASSDSIPPGGGQETQYF,TGTGCCAGCAGTGACTCGATCCCCCCGGGGGGCGGTCAAGAGACCCAGTACTTC
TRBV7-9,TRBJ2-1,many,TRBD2,CASSPLAGSSYEQFF,TGTGCCAGCAGCCCACTAGCGGGGTCTTCATATGAGCAGTTCTTC
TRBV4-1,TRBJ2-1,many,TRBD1,CASSLEQGLGVDEQFF,TGCGCCAGCAGCCTAGAACAGGGGTTGGGAGTTGATGAGCAGTTCTTC
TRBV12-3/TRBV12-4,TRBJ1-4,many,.,CASSPKQTGSEKLFF,TGTGCCAGCAGCCCCAAACAGACGGGGAGTGAAAAACTGTTTTTT
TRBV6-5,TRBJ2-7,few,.,CASGEPSRAQGQYF,TGTGCCAGCGGGGAACCCTCAAGGGCCCAGGGGCAGTACTTC
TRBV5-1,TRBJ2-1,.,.,CASSLWTPQDEQFF,TGCGCCAGCAGCTTATGGACTCCTCAGGATGAGCAGTTCTTC
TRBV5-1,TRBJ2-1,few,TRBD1,CATSGTGDYNEQFF,TGCGCCACCTCAGGGACAGGCGACTACAATGAGCAGTTCTTC
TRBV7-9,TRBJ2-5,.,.,CASSFPQVEETQYF,TGTGCCAGCAGCTTCCCCCAGGTTGAAGAGACCCAGTACTTC
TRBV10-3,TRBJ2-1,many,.,CAISENEGSPQFF,TGTGCCATCAGTGAAAACGAGGGGTCGCCTCAGTTCTTC
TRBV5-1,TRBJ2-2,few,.,CASSLSGDPKSGELFF,TGCGCCAGCAGCTTGTCTGGGGACCCAAAATCCGGGGAGCTGTTTTTT
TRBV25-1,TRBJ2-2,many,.,CASSDPGRRTGELFF,TGTGCCAGCAGTGACCCGGGACGGAGGACCGGGGAGCTGTTTTTT
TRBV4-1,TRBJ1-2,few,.,CASSQEKGFYGYTF,TGCGCCAGCAGCCAAGAAAAGGGATTCTATGGCTACACCTTC
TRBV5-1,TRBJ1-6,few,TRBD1,CASSLFDRDNSPLHF,TGCGCCAGCAGCTTATTCGACAGGGATAATTCACCCCTCCACTTT
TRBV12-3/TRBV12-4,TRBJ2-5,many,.,CASSLGLQETQYF,TGTGCCAGCAGTTTGGGACTCCAAGAGACCCAGTACTTC
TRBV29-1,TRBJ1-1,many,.,CSARQTNTEAFF,TGCAGCGCTAGACAGACGAACACTGAAGCTTTCTTT
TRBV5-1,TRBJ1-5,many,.,CASSPGPSNQPQHF,TGCGCCAGCAGCCCAGGACCCAGCAATCAGCCCCAGCATTTT
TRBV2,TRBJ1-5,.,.,CASSHGPIKPQHF,TGTGCCAGCAGTCATGGACCGATCAAGCCCCAGCATTTT
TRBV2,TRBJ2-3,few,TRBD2,CASRMTSGGARTDTQYF,TGTGCCAGCAGAATGACTAGCGGGGGGGCTCGGACAGATACGCAGTATTTT
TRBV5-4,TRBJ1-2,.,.,CASRSPTATYGYTF,TGTGCCAGCAGATCCCCGACAGCAACCTATGGCTACACCTTC
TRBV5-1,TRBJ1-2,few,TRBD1,CASSLASGTGSYGYTF,TGCGCCAGCAGCTTGGCTTCCGGGACAGGATCCTATGGCTACACCTTC
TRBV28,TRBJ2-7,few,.,CASSAPGFNEQYF,TGTGCCAGCAGTGCCCCCGGGTTTAACGAGCAGTACTTC
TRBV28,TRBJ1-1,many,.,CASSSFHHTAWTEAFF,TGTGCCAGCAGTTCTTTCCATCACACGGCGTGGACTGAAGCTTTCTTT
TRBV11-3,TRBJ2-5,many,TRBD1,CASSSGQDRQETQYF,TGTGCCAGCAGCTCTGGACAGGATCGCCAAGAGACCCAGTACTTC
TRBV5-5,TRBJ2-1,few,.,CASSLVVDKQFF,TGTGCCAGCAGCTTGGTTGTGGACAAGCAGTTCTTC
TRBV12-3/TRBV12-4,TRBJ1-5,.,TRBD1,CASSYRGNQPQHF,TGTGCCAGCAGCTACAGGGGAAATCAGCCCCAGCATTTT
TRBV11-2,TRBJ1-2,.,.,CASSLDLGHGYTF,TGTGCCAGCAGCTTAGACCTCGGGCATGGCTACACCTTC
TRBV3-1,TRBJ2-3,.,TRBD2,CASSQELAGSTDTQYF,TGTGCCAGCAGCCAAGAACTAGCGGGGAGCACAGATACGCAGTATTTT